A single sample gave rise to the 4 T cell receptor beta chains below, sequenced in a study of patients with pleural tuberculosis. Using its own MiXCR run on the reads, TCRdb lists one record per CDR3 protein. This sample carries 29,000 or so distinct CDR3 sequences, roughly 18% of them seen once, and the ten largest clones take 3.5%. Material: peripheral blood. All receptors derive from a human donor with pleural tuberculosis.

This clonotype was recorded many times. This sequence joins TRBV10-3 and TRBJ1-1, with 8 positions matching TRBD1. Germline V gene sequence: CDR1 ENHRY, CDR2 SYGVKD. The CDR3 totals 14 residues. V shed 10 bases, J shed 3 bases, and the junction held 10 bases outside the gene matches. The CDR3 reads CATLSQGADTEAFF. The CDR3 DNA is TGTGCCACCCTATCCCAGGGGGCGGACACTGAAGCTTTCTTT.

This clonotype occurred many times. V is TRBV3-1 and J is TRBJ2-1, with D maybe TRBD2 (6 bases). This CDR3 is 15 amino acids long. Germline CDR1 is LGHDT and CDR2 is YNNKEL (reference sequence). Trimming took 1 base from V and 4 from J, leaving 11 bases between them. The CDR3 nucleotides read TGTGCCAGCAGCCAAGTGGCAGGGACTTACAATGAGCAGTTCTTC. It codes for CASSQVAGTYNEQFF.

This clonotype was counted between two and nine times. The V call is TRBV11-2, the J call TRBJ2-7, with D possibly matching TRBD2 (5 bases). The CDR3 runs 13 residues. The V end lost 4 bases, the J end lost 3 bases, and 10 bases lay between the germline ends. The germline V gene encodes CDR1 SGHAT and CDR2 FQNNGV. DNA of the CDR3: TGTGCCAGCAGCTGGGGAGAGATCTACGAGCAGTACTTC. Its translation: CASSWGEIYEQYF.

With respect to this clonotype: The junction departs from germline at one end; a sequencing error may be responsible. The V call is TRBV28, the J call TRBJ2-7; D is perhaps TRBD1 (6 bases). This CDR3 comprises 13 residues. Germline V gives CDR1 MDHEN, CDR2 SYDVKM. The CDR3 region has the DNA TGTTCCAGCAGTTGGTGGACAGCCTACGAGCAGTACTTC. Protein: CSSSWWTAYEQYF.